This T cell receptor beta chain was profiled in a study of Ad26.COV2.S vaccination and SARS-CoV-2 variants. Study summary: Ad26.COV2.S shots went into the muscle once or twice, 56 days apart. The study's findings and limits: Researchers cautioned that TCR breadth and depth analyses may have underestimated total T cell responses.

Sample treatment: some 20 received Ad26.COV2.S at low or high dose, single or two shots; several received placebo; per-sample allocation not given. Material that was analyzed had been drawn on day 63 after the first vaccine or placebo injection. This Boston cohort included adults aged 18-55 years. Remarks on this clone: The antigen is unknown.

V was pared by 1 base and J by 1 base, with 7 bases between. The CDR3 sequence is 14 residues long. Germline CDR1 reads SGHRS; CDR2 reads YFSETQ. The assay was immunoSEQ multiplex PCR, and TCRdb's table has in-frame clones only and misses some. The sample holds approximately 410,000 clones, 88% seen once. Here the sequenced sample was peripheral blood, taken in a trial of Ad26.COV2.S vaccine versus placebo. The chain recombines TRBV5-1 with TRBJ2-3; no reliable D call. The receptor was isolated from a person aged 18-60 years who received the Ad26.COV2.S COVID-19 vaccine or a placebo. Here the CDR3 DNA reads TGCGCCAGCAGCTTGATTGGGGGCACAGATACGCAGTATTTT. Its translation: CASSLIGGTDTQYF.